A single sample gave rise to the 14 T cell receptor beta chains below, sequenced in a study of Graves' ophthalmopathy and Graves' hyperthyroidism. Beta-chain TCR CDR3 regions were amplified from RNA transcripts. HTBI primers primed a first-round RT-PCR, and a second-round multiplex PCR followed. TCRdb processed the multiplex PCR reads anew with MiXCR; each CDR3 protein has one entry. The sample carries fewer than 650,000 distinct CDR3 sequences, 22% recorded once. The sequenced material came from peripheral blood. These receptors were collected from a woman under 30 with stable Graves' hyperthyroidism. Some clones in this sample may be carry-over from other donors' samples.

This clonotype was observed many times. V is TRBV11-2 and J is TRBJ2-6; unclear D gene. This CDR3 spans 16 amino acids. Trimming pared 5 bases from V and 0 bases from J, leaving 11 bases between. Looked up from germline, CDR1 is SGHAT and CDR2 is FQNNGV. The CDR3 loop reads CASSPPMLSGANVLTF. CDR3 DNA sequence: TGTGCCAGCAGCCCCCCCATGCTCTCTGGGGCCAACGTCCTGACTTTC.

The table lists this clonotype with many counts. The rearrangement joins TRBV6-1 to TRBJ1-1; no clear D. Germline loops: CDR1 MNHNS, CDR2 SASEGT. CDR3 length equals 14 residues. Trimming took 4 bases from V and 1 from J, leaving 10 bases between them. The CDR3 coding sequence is TGTGCCAGCAGTGGTTGGCGCAAGAACACTGAAGCTTTCTTT. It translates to CASSGWRKNTEAFF.

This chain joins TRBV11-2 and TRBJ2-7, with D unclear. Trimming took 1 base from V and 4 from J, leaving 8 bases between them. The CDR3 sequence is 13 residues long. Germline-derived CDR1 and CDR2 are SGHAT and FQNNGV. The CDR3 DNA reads TGTGCCAGCAGCTTAGGGTTTAGATACGAGCAGTACTTC. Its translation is CASSLGFRYEQYF.

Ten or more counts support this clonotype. Written as DNA, the CDR3 is TGTGCCAGCAGTTTAGGCGGGAGGCATCGAGAGACCCAGTACTTC. The encoded protein is CASSLGGRHRETQYF. This chain joins TRBV28 and TRBJ2-5; 8 bases line up with TRBD2. This CDR3 has 15 residues. Trimming took 2 bases from V and 4 from J; bases not matched to a gene: 6. Germline loops: CDR1 MDHEN, CDR2 SYDVKM.

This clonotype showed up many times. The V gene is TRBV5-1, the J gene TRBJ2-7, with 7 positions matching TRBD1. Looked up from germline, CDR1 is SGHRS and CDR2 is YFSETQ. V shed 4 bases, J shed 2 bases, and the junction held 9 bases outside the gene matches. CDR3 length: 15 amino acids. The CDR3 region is CASSRGYRGTYEQYF. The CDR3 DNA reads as TGCGCCAGCAGCCGGGGCTACAGGGGAACCTACGAGCAGTACTTC.

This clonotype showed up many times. The CDR3 bases are TGCAGTGCGCCCTCTAGCGGGGCTCCCACCGGGGAGCTGTTTTTT. This gives the protein CSAPSSGAPTGELFF. The rearrangement uses TRBV20-1 and TRBJ2-2, with TRBD2 matching over 9 bases. Germline V gene data show CDR1 as DFQATT and CDR2 as SNEGSKA (reference sequence). The ends lost 6 bases at V and 4 bases at J; junction bases unmatched: 9. The CDR3 spans 15 residues.

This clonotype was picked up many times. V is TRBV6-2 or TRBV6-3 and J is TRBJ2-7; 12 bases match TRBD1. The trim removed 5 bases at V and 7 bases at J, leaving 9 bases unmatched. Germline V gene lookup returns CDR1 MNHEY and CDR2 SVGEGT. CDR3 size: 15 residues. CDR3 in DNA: TGTGCCAGCAGTGACACCGGGACAGGGGGCTTAGAGCAGTACTTC. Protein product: CASSDTGTGGLEQYF.

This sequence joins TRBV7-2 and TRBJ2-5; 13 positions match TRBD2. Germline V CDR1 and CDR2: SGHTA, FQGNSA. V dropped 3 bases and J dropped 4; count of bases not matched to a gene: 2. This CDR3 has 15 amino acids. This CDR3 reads CASSFGLAGAETQYF. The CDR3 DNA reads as TGTGCCAGCAGCTTTGGACTAGCGGGAGCAGAGACCCAGTACTTC.

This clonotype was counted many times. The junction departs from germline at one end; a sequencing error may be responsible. The CDR3 DNA is TGTGCCAGCAGTTACGACAGGGTACGCATGAACACTGAAGCTTCCTTT. Its translation is CASSYDRVRMNTEASF. This chain uses TRBV6-5 with TRBJ1-1, with 7 positions matching TRBD1. From germline, CDR1 is MNHEY and CDR2 SVGAGI. This CDR3 contains 16 residues.

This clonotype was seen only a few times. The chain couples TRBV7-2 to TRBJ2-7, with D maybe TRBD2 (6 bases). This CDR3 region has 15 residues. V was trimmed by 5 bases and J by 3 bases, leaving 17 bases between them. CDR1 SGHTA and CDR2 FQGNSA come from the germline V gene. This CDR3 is CASSPRDFRYYEQYF. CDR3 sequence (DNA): TGTGCCAGCAGCCCTAGGGACTTCCGCTACTACGAGCAGTACTTC.

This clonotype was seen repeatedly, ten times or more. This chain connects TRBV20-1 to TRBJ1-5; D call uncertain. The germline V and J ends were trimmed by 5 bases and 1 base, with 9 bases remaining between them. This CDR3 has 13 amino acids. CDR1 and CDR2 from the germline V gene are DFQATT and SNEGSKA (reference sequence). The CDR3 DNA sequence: TGCAGTGCTCGGACGCGGAGCAATCAGCCCCAGCATTTT. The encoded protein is CSARTRSNQPQHF.

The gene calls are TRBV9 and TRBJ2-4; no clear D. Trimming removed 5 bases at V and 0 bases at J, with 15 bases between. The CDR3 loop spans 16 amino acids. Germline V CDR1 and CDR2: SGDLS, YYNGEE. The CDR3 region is CASRPASGPAKNIQYF. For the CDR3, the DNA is TGTGCCAGCAGACCTGCCTCTGGTCCAGCCAAAAACATTCAGTACTTC.

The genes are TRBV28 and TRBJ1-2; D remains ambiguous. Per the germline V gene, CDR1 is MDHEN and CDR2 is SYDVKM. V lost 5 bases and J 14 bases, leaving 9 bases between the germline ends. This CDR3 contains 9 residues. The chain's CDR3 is CASSPPETF. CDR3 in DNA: TGTGCCAGCAGTCCACCAGAGACCTTC.

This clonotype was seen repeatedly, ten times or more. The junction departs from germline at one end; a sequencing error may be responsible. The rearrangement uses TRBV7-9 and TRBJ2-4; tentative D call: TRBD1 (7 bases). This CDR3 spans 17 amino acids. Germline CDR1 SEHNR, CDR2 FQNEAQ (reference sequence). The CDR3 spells CASSPRGTELAKNIKYF. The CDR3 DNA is TGTGCCAGCAGCCCCCGGGGGACAGAACTAGCCAAAAACATTAAGTACTTC.